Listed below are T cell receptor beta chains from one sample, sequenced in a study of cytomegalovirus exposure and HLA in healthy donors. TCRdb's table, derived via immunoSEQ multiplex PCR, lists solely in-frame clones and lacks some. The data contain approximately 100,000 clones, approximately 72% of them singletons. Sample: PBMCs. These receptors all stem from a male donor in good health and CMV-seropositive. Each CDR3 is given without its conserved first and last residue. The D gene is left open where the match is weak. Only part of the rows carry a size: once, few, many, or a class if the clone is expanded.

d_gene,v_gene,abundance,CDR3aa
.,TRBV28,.,ASSEAGGRLDGYT
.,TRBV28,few,ASRHQGLEAF
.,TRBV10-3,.,AISELGGASQETQY
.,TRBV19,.,ASKGGGNEETQY
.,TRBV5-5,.,ASSLMGAGQPQH
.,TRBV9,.,ASSGQENSPLH
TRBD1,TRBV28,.,ASGRGDRVLYGYT
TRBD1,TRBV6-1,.,ASRVGQPLGGYT
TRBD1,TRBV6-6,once,ASSDRENTEAF
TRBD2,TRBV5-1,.,ASSPLTSGGYNEQF
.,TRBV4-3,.,ASSQGATTNYGYT
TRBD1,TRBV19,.,ASRTTTRGGGEKLF